A single sample is the source of the 20 T cell receptor beta chains below, sequenced in a study of T cell responses to AZD1222 COVID-19 vaccine. Data came from immunoSEQ multiplex PCR; TCRdb stores just in-frame clones and leaves some out. This sample carries over 120,000 clones, roughly 91% of them seen once, and the ten largest clones take roughly 9%. Sequencing used peripheral blood, obtained on day 0 of AZD1222 vaccination. All receptors come from an adult in good health.

The V call is TRBV29-1, the J call TRBJ2-7; either TRBD1 or TRBD2 may supply D (5 bases each). The CDR3 extends over 12 amino acids. V was clipped by 6 bases and J by 2 bases, with 11 bases between them. Germline assignment: CDR1 SQVTM and CDR2 ANQGSEA. The CDR3 nucleotides are TGCAGCGTGGGGGAGTCCGCCTACGAGCAGTACTTC. Amino acid sequence: CSVGESAYEQYF.

The chain combines TRBV7-9 with TRBJ2-2, with D hard to call. Trimming pared 5 bases from V and 2 bases from J, leaving 15 bases between. The CDR3 is 16 residues long. Per the germline V gene, CDR1 is SEHNR and CDR2 is FQNEAQ (reference sequence). CDR3 DNA sequence: TGTGCCAGCAGCCCTAGAGCCCGATCCAACACCGGGGAGCTGTTTTTT. Protein: CASSPRARSNTGELFF. Drawing the rest from reference TRBV7-9 and TRBJ2-2, the complete variable domain is DTGVSQNPRHKITKRGQNVTFRCDPISEHNRLYWYRQTLGQGPEFLTYFQNEAQLEKSRLLSDRFSAERPKGSFSTLEIQRTEQGDSAMYLCASSPRARSNTGELFFGEGSRLTVL.

V and J are TRBV5-4 and TRBJ1-1; D unresolved. The CDR3 runs to 12 residues. V lost 4 bases to trimming and J lost 6 bases, with 10 bases between them. CDR1 is SGHNT and CDR2 is YYREEE in the germline V gene (reference sequence). The CDR3 DNA reads as TGTGCCAGCAGCCCGCCGGGCGCTGAAGCTTTCTTT. It translates to CASSPPGAEAFF.

The chain combines TRBV5-4 with TRBJ1-1, with D possibly TRBD1 on 6 matching bases. V lost 3 bases and J lost 3, with 18 bases in between. Germline-derived CDR1 and CDR2 are SGHNT and YYREEE (reference sequence). This CDR3 has 16 residues. The CDR3 protein is CASSWGGAMGDTEAFF. In nucleotides, the CDR3 is TGTGCCAGCAGCTGGGGGGGGGCGATGGGTGACACTGAAGCTTTCTTT.

V and J are TRBV29-1 and TRBJ2-5, with D perhaps matching TRBD2 (5 bases). V lost 5 bases and J lost 2, with 12 bases in between. This CDR3 contains 13 residues. Germline V gene sequence: CDR1 SQVTM, CDR2 ANQGSEA. The DNA for the CDR3 is TGCAGCGTTCGTTCGGGGAGTCAAGAGACCCAGTACTTC. This codes for CSVRSGSQETQYF.

This clone came up a few times. The chain combines TRBV5-5 with TRBJ2-6; a weak D match, TRBD2 (7 bases). CDR1 and CDR2 from the germline V gene are SGHKS and YYEKEE (reference sequence). V gave up 2 bases and J gave up 4 bases, with 13 bases separating them. This CDR3 contains 16 residues. This CDR3 is CASSFRGAGGANVLTF. The CDR3 nucleotides read TGTGCCAGCAGCTTTCGGGGGGCAGGAGGGGCCAACGTCCTGACTTTC.

V usage is TRBV28 and J usage is TRBJ2-7; TRBD2 matches at 9 bases. Germline V lookup: CDR1 MDHEN, CDR2 SYDVKM. Trimming cost V 3 bases and J 4 bases; bases outside gene matches: 13. The CDR3 runs to 17 residues. The CDR3, as DNA: TGTGCCAGCAGTTTGTCCCCCGGGACTAGCAGGAGGTACGAGCAGTACTTC. Translation: CASSLSPGTSRRYEQYF.

The J gene is TRBJ1-5, the V gene TRBV15; no firm D call. V was pared by 0 bases and J by 2 bases, with 11 bases between. The CDR3 spans 16 residues. Germline lookup yields CDR1 LNHNV and CDR2 YYDKDF (reference sequence). The CDR3 DNA is TGTGCCACCAGCAGAGACGGCCCGGGTCGCAATCAGCCCCAGCATTTT. Translation: CATSRDGPGRNQPQHF.

V is TRBV4-2 and J is TRBJ2-5, with D tentatively TRBD1 or TRBD2 (5 bases each). Germline V lookup: CDR1 LGHNA, CDR2 YNFKEQ. V was cut by 0 bases and J by 7 bases, with 15 bases left in between. There are 15 residues in the CDR3. CDR3 DNA sequence: TGTGCCAGCAGCCAAGAGCTAGGCAGGGACGGGACCCAGTACTTC. This gives the protein CASSQELGRDGTQYF.

The rearrangement links TRBV15 to TRBJ1-2; tentatively, D is TRBD1 (6 bases). This CDR3 has 15 amino acids. Germline CDR1 is LNHNV and CDR2 is YYDKDF (reference sequence). The V end lost 0 bases, the J end lost 5 bases, and 13 bases lay between the germline ends. DNA of the CDR3: TGTGCCACCAGCAGAGATAGGGGGGTGGGGTATGGCTACACCTTC. Translation: CATSRDRGVGYGYTF.

The V call is TRBV7-9, the J call TRBJ1-1; D remains unclear. The length of the CDR3 is 14 residues. CDR1 and CDR2 (germline): SEHNR, FQNEAQ (reference sequence). Trimming shortened V by 4 bases and J by 7 bases, and 16 bases separated the two germline ends. The CDR3 region has the DNA TGTGCCAGCAGCTCTCAGACGGCCGGGGTTGAAGCTTTCTTT. Translated: CASSSQTAGVEAFF.

The chain links TRBV7-9 to TRBJ1-4; D is perhaps TRBD1 (6 bases). CDR3 length: 15 residues. CDR1 and CDR2 from the germline V gene are SEHNR and FQNEAQ (reference sequence). V was shortened by 5 bases and J by 8 bases, with 18 bases between the two germline ends. CDR3 coding DNA: TGTGCCAGCAGCCTCCCCCCCGGGCAGGGGGAAAAACTGTTTTTT. It translates to CASSLPPGQGEKLFF.

This clone was found once. V is TRBV19 and J is TRBJ1-1; the D gene is possibly TRBD1 (6 bases). The CDR3 totals 15 residues. Trimming pared 3 bases from V and 1 base from J, leaving 12 bases between. Germline CDR1 LNHDA, CDR2 SQIVND (reference sequence). CDR3 protein: CASSIRQAENTEAFF. Here the CDR3 DNA reads TGTGCCAGTAGTATTCGACAGGCAGAGAACACTGAAGCTTTCTTT.

For this clone: The same CDR3 arises from other DNA sequences in this sample as well. This chain joins TRBV6-5 and TRBJ1-5; 9 bases map to TRBD1. V trimming: 5 bases; J trimming: 4 bases; junction bases outside the gene matches: 3. This CDR3 comprises 14 residues. Per germline, CDR1 MNHEY and CDR2 SVGAGI. Written as DNA, the CDR3 is TGTGCCAGCAGTAGGGACAGGGTGAATCAGCCCCAGCATTTT. It encodes CASSRDRVNQPQHF.

This rearrangement joins TRBV30 to TRBJ1-3; weak D call: TRBD1 (5 bases). This CDR3 spans 16 amino acids. Germline CDR1 is GTSNPN and CDR2 is SVGIG (reference sequence). With 2 bases removed from V and 1 base from J, the gap between germline ends came to 15 bases. The CDR3 nucleotides are TGTGCCTGGAGTTCGGGCGAGGGGCTTTCTGGAAACACCATATATTTT. Protein: CAWSSGEGLSGNTIYF.

V is TRBV7-9 and J is TRBJ2-7; 7 bases align to TRBD1. V gave up 3 bases and J gave up 1 base; unmatched junction bases: 9. This CDR3 contains 16 residues. In germline, CDR1 is SEHNR, CDR2 FQNEAQ (reference sequence). The CDR3 DNA follows: TGTGCCAGCAGCTTTCCCCGTGACAGGGTTTCCTACGAGCAGTACTTC. This gives the protein CASSFPRDRVSYEQYF.

Details on this clone: This sample also contains other DNA sequences that code for the same CDR3. This sequence joins TRBV6-5 and TRBJ1-1; TRBD1 is a possible D gene (5 bases). Trimming took off 5 bases at V and 5 bases at J, with 12 bases between the two ends. The CDR3 contains 13 residues. Germline V CDR1 and CDR2: MNHEY, SVGAGI. The CDR3 DNA sequence: TGTGCCAGCAGTCTATCTGGGGGGACTGAAGCTTTCTTT. It is translated as CASSLSGGTEAFF.

The chain combines TRBV6-2 or TRBV6-3 with TRBJ1-1; maybe TRBD1 (5 bases). CDR1 and CDR2 from the germline V gene are MNHEY and SVGEGT. The V and J ends lost 0 bases and 3 bases respectively, with 8 bases between them. CDR3 length: 14 amino acids. CDR3 amino acids: CASSYSGVYTEAFF. CDR3 nucleotides: TGTGCCAGCAGTTACTCGGGGGTGTACACTGAAGCTTTCTTT.

The chain uses TRBV11-2 and TRBJ2-5; no reliable D call. The CDR3 contains 12 residues. V lost 2 bases and J lost 5, with 6 bases in between. The germline V gene has CDR1 SGHAT and CDR2 FQNNGV. CDR3 bases: TGTGCCAGCAGCTTAAACGAGGAGACCCAGTACTTC. Encoded protein: CASSLNEETQYF.

The gene calls are TRBV6-6 and TRBJ1-6; 9 positions agree with TRBD1. V lost 5 bases to trimming and J lost 6 bases; unmatched junction nucleotides: 11. From germline, CDR1 is MNHNY and CDR2 SVGAGI (reference sequence). The CDR3 runs 17 residues. CDR3: CASSPGTGLYFNSPLHF. The CDR3 coding sequence is TGTGCCAGCAGTCCCGGGACAGGGCTGTACTTTAATTCACCCCTCCACTTT.